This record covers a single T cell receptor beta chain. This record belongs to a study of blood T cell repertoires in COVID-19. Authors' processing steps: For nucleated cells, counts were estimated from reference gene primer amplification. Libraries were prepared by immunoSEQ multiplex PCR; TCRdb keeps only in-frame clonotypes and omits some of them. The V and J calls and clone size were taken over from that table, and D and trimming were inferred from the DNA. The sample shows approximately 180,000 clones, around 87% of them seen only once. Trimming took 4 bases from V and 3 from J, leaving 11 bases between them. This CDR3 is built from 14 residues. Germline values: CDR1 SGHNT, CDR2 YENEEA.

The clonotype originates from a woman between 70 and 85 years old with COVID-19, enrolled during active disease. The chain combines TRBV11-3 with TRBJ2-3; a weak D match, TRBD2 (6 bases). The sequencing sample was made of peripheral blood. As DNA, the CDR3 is TGTGCCAGCAGCTGGGGGACTTTAACAGATACGCAGTATTTT. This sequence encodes CASSWGTLTDTQYF. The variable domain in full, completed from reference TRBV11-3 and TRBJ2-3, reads EAGVVQSPRYKIIEKKQPVAFWCNPISGHNTLYWYLQNLGQGPELLIRYENEEAVDDSQLPKDRFSAERLKGVDSTLKIQPAELGDSAVYLCASSWGTLTDTQYFGPGTRLTVL.